Listed below are T cell receptor beta chains from one sample, sequenced in a study of naive and memory T cell subsets. TCRdb used MiXCR to reprocess the UMI-ligation and nested PCR reads, holding one entry per CDR3 protein. There are about 140,000 distinct CDR3 sequences in the sample; approximately 20% occur only once, and 0.5% to 0.75% lies in the top ten. Sample: naive CD8+ T cells from blood. The source of these receptors is a human donor in good health. Both conserved end residues are part of each CDR3. A row's size may be missing; if present it is once, few, many or a size class.

CDR3aa: CASSSDRGEQYF
abundance: -
len: 12
v_gene: TRBV7-6

CDR3aa: CASSPPETSGRFITGELFF
abundance: -
len: 19
v_gene: TRBV7-9

CDR3aa: CAWSISDEQFF
abundance: -
len: 11
v_gene: TRBV30

CDR3aa: CASSSDRDNEQYF
abundance: few
len: 13
v_gene: TRBV7-9

CDR3aa: CASSLSGSSYEQYF
abundance: many
len: 14
v_gene: TRBV27

CDR3aa: CASGFGSYNEQFF
abundance: few
len: 13
v_gene: TRBV12-5

CDR3aa: CASSTRDRKSGQPQHF
abundance: -
len: 16
v_gene: TRBV6-6

CDR3aa: CSALTVFSYEQYF
abundance: many
len: 13
v_gene: TRBV29-1

CDR3aa: CASSSGTGIYNEQFF
abundance: few
len: 15
v_gene: TRBV6-1

CDR3aa: CSARDPDNGSYEQYF
abundance: few
len: 15
v_gene: TRBV20-1

CDR3aa: CATSIAGGPLNEQFF
abundance: -
len: 15
v_gene: TRBV24-1

CDR3aa: CASSQEPMDLLATYEQYF
abundance: few
len: 18
v_gene: TRBV4-1

CDR3aa: CATSREGGSSYEQYF
abundance: few
len: 15
v_gene: TRBV15

CDR3aa: CAWSVLGDTEAFF
abundance: -
len: 13
v_gene: TRBV30

CDR3aa: CSVRSDDSGELFF
abundance: -
len: 13
v_gene: TRBV29-1

CDR3aa: CASSLELAGALPEQYF
abundance: -
len: 16
v_gene: TRBV7-8

CDR3aa: CASSVSGGTMNTEAFF
abundance: few
len: 16
v_gene: TRBV9

CDR3aa: CASSFRGLMNTEAFF
abundance: -
len: 15
v_gene: TRBV28

CDR3aa: CASSLGSTEAFF
abundance: many
len: 12
v_gene: TRBV7-9

CDR3aa: CASSFFSVATGELFF
abundance: few
len: 15
v_gene: TRBV28

CDR3aa: CASGSVAKNIQYF
abundance: -
len: 13
v_gene: TRBV28

CDR3aa: CASGSSLSPQRGGYTF
abundance: -
len: 16
v_gene: TRBV12-5

CDR3aa: CASSLGRGHGYTF
abundance: -
len: 13
v_gene: TRBV13

CDR3aa: CASSLDGQVDQPQHF
abundance: -
len: 15
v_gene: TRBV28